Described below is a single TCR beta chain sequence and its context. Naive-designated CD8 cells lacked CD45RO, were positively enriched for CCR7, and omitted terminally differentiated effector memory CD45RA+ cells. Deletions cut 5 bases from V and 1 base from J, with 6 bases between. This CDR3 spans 13 amino acids. Looked up from germline, CDR1 is SGHRS and CDR2 is YFSETQ. The sample belongs to a study of shared clonotypes between healthy human individuals. The table came from immunoSEQ multiplex PCR; TCRdb's copy has only in-frame clones and leaves some out. This sample has more than 2 million clones, with about 95% found just once.

The receptor was isolated from a man aged 18 to 30 in good health. Material: naive CD8+ T cells sorted from blood. This chain links TRBV5-1 with TRBJ2-2, with a weak D call TRBD2 (5 bases). The CDR3: CASREENTGELFF. CDR3 nucleotides: TGCGCCAGCAGGGAGGAGAACACCGGGGAGCTGTTTTTT.